Given below is one T cell receptor (beta chain) in context. The clone's antigen remains unknown. No base qualities exist here, and no much larger clone lies one base off it. Counted from cysteine to phenylalanine, this CDR3 has 18 amino acids. Just CDR3 DNA is preserved here, 54 bases in frame from base 1. In the germline V gene (reference sequence), CDR1 corresponds to SEHNR and CDR2 to FQNEAQ. Trimming leaves V shorter by 1 base and J shorter by 1 base, with the junction holding 7 bases beyond the gene matches. Each collaborating institution followed its own protocols to collect whole blood in K2EDTA tubes. For TCRbeta analysis, collaborators shipped samples in one of three forms: frozen whole blood, isolated PBMCs, or DNA extracted from either of those sample types. The data are from a study of blood T cell repertoires in COVID-19 (TCRdb year 2020). For context, the study as a whole: The collaborator samples originated in the United States, Italy and Spain and spanned the acute and convalescent phases of COVID-19. The prospective study material was composed of cDNA or gDNA derived from T cells, B-cell-depleted T cells, or PBMCs. Deeply sampled blood TCRbeta repertoires from subjects exposed to, actively infected with, or recovered from COVID-19 were included in the dataset. A freely available public database, intended as a resource for researchers studying the immune response to SARS-CoV-2, is where the repertoires were released. Samples were obtained from the ongoing ImmuneRACE study (first 160 participants) and from 1,000 to 1,500 subjects provided by 6 global collaborators. Nearly every sample came with metadata listing a de-identified subject ID, COVID-19 status, age in years and sex. Where HLA class I and class II types were available, the types were taken from metadata supplied by the sample provider, not from assay-based typing.

The immunoSEQ Assay, a bias-controlled multiplex PCR, was used to amplify TCRbeta CDR3 regions from genomic DNA. Per the authors' processing: Within the assay, amplification of reference gene primers was used to estimate how many nucleated cells each sample contained. To quantify the absolute abundance of each unique TCRbeta CDR3 rearrangement, sequence reads were collapsed and filtered. Productive Simpson clonality was computed per sample as the square root of Simpson's diversity index over productive rearrangements. TCRdb limited this immuneACCESS table to in-frame rearrangements with V and J called. A share of clones is missing; checked studies link under half to unresolved V genes, and the rest is unexplained. V, J and clone size were drawn from that table, and D and trimming were deduced from the DNA. A total of approximately 210,000 clones appear in this sample, more than 70% of them only once. The ten biggest clones cover approximately 4.4% of the sample.

General findings and caveats noted by the study authors: How much clinical and demographic metadata was included differed by source and by participant, and the metadata was provided uncurated.

The receptor's source is a human donor in a cohort sampled during active COVID-19. The chain couples TRBV7-9 to TRBJ2-3; TRBD2 matches 11 bases in the middle. Sequenced sample: peripheral blood. CDR3 protein: CASSLGTLAGGGTDTQYF. The DNA reads as follows: TGTGCCAGCAGCTTAGGAACGTTAGCGGGGGGGGGCACAGATACGCAGTATTTT.